This TCR beta chain was found in a study of blood T cell repertoires in COVID-19. Trimming took 0 bases from V and 9 from J, leaving 10 bases between them. This CDR3 has 12 residues. In germline, CDR1 is SGDLS, CDR2 YYNGEE. Profiling relied on immunoSEQ multiplex PCR, and the TCRdb table lists in-frame clones only, not all of them. The data show roughly 280,000 clones, 86% seen once. The sequence was collected from a man younger than 35 with active or convalescent COVID-19. The chain joins TRBV9 to TRBJ2-7; tentative D call: TRBD2 (5 bases). Sequencing was done on a sample of peripheral blood. The CDR3 DNA is TGTGCCAGCAGCGTAGGGACTGGCGGGCAGTACTTC. Translated: CASSVGTGGQYF.